This TCR beta chain is from a study of T cells in Graves' hyperthyroidism and ophthalmopathy. This clonotype was seen at least ten times. Amplification of TCR beta CDR3 regions was performed using RNA transcripts as template. Initially, a first-round RT-PCR of the TCR CDR3 employed the HTBI primer set. TCRdb independently ran MiXCR on the multiplex PCR reads; one entry per CDR3 protein. The table includes 500,000 to 550,000 distinct CDR3 sequences, under 25% detected once. V shed 5 bases and J shed 0 bases, with 7 bases lying between them. The CDR3 loop spans 13 amino acids. The germline V gene encodes CDR1 LNHDA and CDR2 SQIVND (reference sequence).

Sequenced sample: blood. This TCR derives from a man in his late teens or twenties with Graves' hyperthyroidism. This sequence joins TRBV19 and TRBJ1-1; no clear D gene. CDR3 region: CASSSNLNTEAFF. The CDR3 DNA sequence: TGTGCCAGTAGTTCTAATTTGAACACTGAAGCTTTCTTT.